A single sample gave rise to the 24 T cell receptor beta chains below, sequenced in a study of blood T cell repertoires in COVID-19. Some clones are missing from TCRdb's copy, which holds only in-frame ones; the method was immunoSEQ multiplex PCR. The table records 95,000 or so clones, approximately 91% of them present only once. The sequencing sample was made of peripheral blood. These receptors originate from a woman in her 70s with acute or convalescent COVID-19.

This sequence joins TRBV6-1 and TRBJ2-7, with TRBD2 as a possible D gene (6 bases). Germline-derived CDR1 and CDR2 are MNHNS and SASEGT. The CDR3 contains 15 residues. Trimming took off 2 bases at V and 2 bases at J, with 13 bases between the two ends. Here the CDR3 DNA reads TGTGCCAGCAGTGAACAAGGGACGGGAGCCTACGAGCAGTACGTC. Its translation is CASSEQGTGAYEQYV.

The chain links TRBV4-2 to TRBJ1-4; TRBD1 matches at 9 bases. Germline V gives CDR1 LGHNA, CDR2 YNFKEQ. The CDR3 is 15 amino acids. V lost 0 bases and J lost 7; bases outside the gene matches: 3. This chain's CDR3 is CASSQEGTGREKLFF. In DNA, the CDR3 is TGTGCCAGCAGCCAAGAGGGGACAGGGCGTGAAAAACTGTTTTTT.

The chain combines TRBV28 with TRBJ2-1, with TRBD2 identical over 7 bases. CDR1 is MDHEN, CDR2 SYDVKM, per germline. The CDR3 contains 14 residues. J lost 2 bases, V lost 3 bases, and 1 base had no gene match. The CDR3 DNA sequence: TGTGCCAGCAGTTTCAGCGGGACCTACAATGAGCAGTTCTTC. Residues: CASSFSGTYNEQFF.

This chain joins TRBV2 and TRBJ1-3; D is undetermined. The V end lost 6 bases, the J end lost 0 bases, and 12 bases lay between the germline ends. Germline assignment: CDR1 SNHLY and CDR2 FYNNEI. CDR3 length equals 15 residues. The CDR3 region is CASRGTEYSGNTIYF. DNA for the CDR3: TGTGCCAGCAGGGGTACAGAGTACTCTGGAAACACCATATATTTT.

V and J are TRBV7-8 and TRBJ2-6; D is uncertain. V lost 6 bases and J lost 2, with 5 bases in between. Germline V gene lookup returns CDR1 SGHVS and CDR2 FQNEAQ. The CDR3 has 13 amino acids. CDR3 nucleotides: TGTGCCAGCAGTTTTACTGGGGCCAACGTCCTGACTTTC. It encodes CASSFTGANVLTF.

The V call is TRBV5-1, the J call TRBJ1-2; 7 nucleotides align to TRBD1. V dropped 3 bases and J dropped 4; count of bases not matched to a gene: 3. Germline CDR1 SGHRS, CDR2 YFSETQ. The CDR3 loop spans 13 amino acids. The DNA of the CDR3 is TGCGCCAGCAGCTCCGGGACAGCCTATGGCTACACCTTC. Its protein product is CASSSGTAYGYTF. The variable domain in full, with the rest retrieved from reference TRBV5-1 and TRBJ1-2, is KAGVTQTPRYLIKTRGQQVTLSCSPISGHRSVSWYQQTPGQGLQFLFEYFSETQRNKGNFPGRFSGRQFSNSRSEMNVSTLELGDSALYLCASSSGTAYGYTFGSGTRLTVV.

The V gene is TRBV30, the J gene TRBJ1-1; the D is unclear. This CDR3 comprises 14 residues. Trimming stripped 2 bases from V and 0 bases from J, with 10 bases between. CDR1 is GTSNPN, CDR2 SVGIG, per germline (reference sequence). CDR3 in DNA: TGTGCCTGGAGTACCAACGGGTTGAACACTGAAGCTTTCTTT. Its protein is CAWSTNGLNTEAFF.

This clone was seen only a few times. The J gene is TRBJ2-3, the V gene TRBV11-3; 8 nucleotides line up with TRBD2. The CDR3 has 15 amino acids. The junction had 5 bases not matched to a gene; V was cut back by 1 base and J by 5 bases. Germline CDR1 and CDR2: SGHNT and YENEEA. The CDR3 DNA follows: TGTGCCAGCAGCTTAGCGGGAGGGCATGGAGATACGCAGTATTTT. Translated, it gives CASSLAGGHGDTQYF.

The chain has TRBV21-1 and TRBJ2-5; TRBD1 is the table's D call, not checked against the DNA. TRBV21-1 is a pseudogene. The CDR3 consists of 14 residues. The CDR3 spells CASSGGTGQETQYF. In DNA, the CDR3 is TGTGCCAGCAGCGGGGGGACAGGTCAAGAGACCCAGTACTTC.

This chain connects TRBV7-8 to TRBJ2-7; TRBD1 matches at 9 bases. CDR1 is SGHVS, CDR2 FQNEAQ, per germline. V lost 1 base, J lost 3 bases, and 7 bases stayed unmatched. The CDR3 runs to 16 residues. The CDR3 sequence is CASSLEGQGSRYEQYV. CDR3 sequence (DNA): TGTGCCAGCAGCTTAGAAGGACAGGGGTCGCGCTACGAGCAGTACGTC.

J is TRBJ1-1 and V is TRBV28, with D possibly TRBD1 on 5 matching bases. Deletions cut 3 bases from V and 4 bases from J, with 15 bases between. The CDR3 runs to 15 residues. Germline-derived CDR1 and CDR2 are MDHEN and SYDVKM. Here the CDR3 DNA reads TGTGCCAGCAGTTTGGGAGGGGCCCCCAGCACTGAAGCTTTCTTT. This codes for CASSLGGAPSTEAFF.

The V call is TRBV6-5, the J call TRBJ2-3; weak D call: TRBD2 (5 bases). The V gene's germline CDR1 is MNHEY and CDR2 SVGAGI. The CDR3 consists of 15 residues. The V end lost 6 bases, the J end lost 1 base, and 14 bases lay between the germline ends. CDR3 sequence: CASRRAETGTDTQYF. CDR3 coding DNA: TGTGCCAGCAGGAGGGCCGAGACTGGCACAGATACGCAGTATTTT.

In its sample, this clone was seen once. Written as DNA, the CDR3 is TGTGCCACCAGCAGAGATAGGAACAGGGGGCGTGGTAGCAATCAGCCCCAGCATTTT. Its protein is CATSRDRNRGRGSNQPQHF. The V call is TRBV15, the J call TRBJ1-5; 9 bases match TRBD1. The CDR3 extends over 19 amino acids. Germline-derived CDR1 and CDR2 are LNHNV and YYDKDF (reference sequence). Trimming took 0 bases from V and 0 from J; bases not matched to a gene: 9.

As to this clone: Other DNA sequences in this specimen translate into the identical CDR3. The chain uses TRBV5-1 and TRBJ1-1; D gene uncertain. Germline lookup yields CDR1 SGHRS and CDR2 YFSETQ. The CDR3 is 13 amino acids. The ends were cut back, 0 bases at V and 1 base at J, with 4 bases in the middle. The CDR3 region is CASSLDRNTEAFF. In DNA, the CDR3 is TGCGCCAGCAGCTTGGACAGGAACACTGAAGCTTTCTTT. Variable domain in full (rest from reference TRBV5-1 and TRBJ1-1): KAGVTQTPRYLIKTRGQQVTLSCSPISGHRSVSWYQQTPGQGLQFLFEYFSETQRNKGNFPGRFSGRQFSNSRSEMNVSTLELGDSALYLCASSLDRNTEAFFGQGTRLTVV.

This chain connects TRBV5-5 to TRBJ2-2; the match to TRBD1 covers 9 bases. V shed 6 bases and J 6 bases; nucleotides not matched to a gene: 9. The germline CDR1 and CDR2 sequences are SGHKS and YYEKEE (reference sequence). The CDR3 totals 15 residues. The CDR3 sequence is CASTQPGQGPGELFF. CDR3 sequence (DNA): TGTGCCAGCACCCAACCGGGACAGGGTCCCGGGGAGCTGTTTTTT.

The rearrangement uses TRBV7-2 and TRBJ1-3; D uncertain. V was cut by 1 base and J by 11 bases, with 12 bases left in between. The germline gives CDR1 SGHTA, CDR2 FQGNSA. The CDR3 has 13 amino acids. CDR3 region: CASSLGGSPAIYF. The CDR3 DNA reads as TGTGCCAGCAGCTTAGGAGGATCTCCGGCCATATATTTT.

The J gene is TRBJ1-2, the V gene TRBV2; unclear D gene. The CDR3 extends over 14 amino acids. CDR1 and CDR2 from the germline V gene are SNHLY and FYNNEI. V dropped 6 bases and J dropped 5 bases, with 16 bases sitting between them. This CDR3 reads CASRPGMGTYGYTF. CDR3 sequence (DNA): TGTGCCAGCAGGCCCGGAATGGGCACGTATGGCTACACCTTC.

The CDR3 DNA reads TGTGCCTGGAGTAGCGGAAGCACAGATACGCAGTATTTT. It codes for CAWSSGSTDTQYF. The J gene is TRBJ2-3, the V gene TRBV30; a weak D match, TRBD2 (5 bases). This CDR3 spans 13 amino acids. The V gene lost 2 bases and the J gene lost 0 bases, with 6 bases spanning the gap. Germline V gene data show CDR1 as GTSNPN and CDR2 as SVGIG (reference sequence).

Written as DNA, the CDR3 is TGTGCCACCGGGGCGGGACTTCCCTCCTACGAGCAGTACTTC. Translating it yields CATGAGLPSYEQYF. The rearrangement joins TRBV2 to TRBJ2-7, with D maybe TRBD2 (6 bases). V was clipped by 10 bases and J by 0 bases, with 16 bases between them. Germline CDR1 is SNHLY and CDR2 is FYNNEI. CDR3 size: 14 residues.

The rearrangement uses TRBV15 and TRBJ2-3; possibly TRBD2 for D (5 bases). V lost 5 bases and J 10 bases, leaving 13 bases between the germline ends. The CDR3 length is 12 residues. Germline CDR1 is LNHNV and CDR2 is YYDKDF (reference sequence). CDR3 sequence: CATSREEASQYF. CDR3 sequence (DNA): TGTGCCACCAGCCGGGAAGAAGCTTCGCAGTATTTT.

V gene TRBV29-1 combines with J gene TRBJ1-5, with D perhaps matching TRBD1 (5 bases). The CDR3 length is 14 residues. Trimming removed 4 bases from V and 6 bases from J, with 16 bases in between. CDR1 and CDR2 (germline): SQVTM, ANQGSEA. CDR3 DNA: TGCAGCGTTGCTCAGGGAGGGGTAGGTCAGCCCCAGCATTTT. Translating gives CSVAQGGVGQPQHF.

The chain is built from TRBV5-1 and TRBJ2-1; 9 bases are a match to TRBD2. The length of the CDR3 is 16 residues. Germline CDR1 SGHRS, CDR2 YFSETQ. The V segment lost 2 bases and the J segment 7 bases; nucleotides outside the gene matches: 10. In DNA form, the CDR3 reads TGCGCCAGCAGCTTAGGGGATAGCGGGAGTTGGAATGAGCAGTTCTTC. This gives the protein CASSLGDSGSWNEQFF.

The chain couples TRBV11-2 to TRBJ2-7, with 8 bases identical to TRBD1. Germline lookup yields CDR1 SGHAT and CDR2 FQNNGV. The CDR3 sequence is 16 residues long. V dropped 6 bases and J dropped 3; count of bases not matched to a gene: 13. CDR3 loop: CASSLQGQVLNYEQYV. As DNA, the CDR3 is TGTGCCAGCAGTCTCCAGGGACAGGTCTTAAACTACGAGCAGTACGTC.

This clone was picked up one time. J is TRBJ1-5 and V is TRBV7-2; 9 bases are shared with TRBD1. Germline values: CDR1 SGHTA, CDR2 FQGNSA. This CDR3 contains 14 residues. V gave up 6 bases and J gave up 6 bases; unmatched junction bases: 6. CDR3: CASRPTGGIQPQHF. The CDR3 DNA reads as TGTGCCAGCAGACCGACAGGGGGTATTCAGCCCCAGCATTTT.